These 32 T cell receptor beta chains came from one sample sequenced in a study of post-analysis software for immune sequencing data. Study-level results: Five or six TRBV segments, TRBV5-6, TRBV5-1 and TRBV20-1 among them, were found more frequent in patients than controls.

cDNA libraries of TCR beta carried unique molecular identifiers. From the PCR reads, TCRdb called clonotypes with MiXCR, one entry per CDR3 protein. The sample yields under 900,000 distinct CDR3 sequences, roughly 58% seen once. For these TCRs, the target antigens are not known. The sample consisted of blood. The receptors here all came from a girl under 18 with multiple sclerosis.

The gene calls are TRBV6-6 and TRBJ2-7; 7 bases fit TRBD2. V lost 6 bases and J lost 6; bases outside the gene matches: 14. CDR3 size: 15 residues. CDR1 and CDR2 from the germline V gene are MNHNY and SVGAGI (reference sequence). The CDR3 protein is CASSTPGREGFEQYF. The DNA for the CDR3 is TGTGCCAGCAGCACCCCGGGGAGGGAAGGGTTCGAGCAGTACTTC.

The chain employs TRBV20-1 and TRBJ2-4; 8 bases line up with TRBD2. Germline values: CDR1 DFQATT, CDR2 SNEGSKA (reference sequence). The trim removed 5 bases at V and 5 bases at J, leaving 14 bases unmatched. CDR3 length: 16 residues. The CDR3 DNA follows: TGCAGTGCTCGCCAATTGGGAGCGGGGGCTGAAAACATTCAGTACTTC. This gives the protein CSARQLGAGAENIQYF.

The chain combines TRBV7-3 with TRBJ2-1, with 9 nucleotides matching TRBD2. V was pared by 4 bases and J by 5 bases, with 15 bases of the junction left unmatched. CDR1 SGHTA and CDR2 FQGTGA come from the germline V gene. CDR3 length: 18 residues. CDR3 nucleotides: TGTGCCAGCAGCTCAACGAAGATTTCTAGCGGGGTGCACAATGAGCAGTTCTTC. Amino acids: CASSSTKISSGVHNEQFF.

This chain uses TRBV29-1 with TRBJ2-5; TRBD2 is a possible D gene (5 bases). CDR3 size: 13 residues. The V gene's germline CDR1 is SQVTM and CDR2 ANQGSEA. V dropped 8 bases and J dropped 2 bases, with 15 bases sitting between them. CDR3 protein: CSTEGDFQETQYF. DNA of the CDR3: TGCAGCACCGAGGGAGACTTTCAAGAGACCCAGTACTTC.

The genes are TRBV27 and TRBJ1-1; 7 positions agree with TRBD1. The CDR3 is 15 residues long. CDR1 is MNHEY and CDR2 is SMNVEV in the germline V gene (reference sequence). Germline trimming cut 5 bases from V and 0 bases from J; bases unmatched to any gene: 6. CDR3 in DNA: TGTGCCAGCAGTATTCAGGGGGGGGTGAACACTGAAGCTTTCTTT. Its translation is CASSIQGGVNTEAFF.

The chain links TRBV2 to TRBJ2-3, with 7 nucleotides matching TRBD2. Germline V gives CDR1 SNHLY, CDR2 FYNNEI. V trimming: 1 base; J trimming: 6 bases; junction bases outside the gene matches: 4. The CDR3 extends over 14 amino acids. The CDR3 coding sequence is TGTGCCAGCAGTGAAGGGCTAGCGGTGGATACGCAGTATTTT. Amino acids: CASSEGLAVDTQYF.

This clonotype was seen only a few times. The V and J genes are TRBV11-1 and TRBJ1-2; no definite D call. Between the trimmed V and J ends, which lost 8 bases and 2 bases, there was a span of 12 bases. The CDR3 is 13 residues long. Germline V gives CDR1 SGHAT, CDR2 FQDESV (reference sequence). This CDR3 is CASASGPNYGYTF. The CDR3 DNA follows: TGTGCCAGCGCATCGGGCCCGAACTATGGCTACACCTTC.

This clonotype was counted between two and nine times. The chain couples TRBV7-9 to TRBJ2-1; 13 bases line up with TRBD2. The CDR3 sequence is 17 residues long. Germline V gene lookup returns CDR1 SEHNR and CDR2 FQNEAQ (reference sequence). Trimming took 3 bases from V and 2 from J; bases not matched to a gene: 4. CDR3 sequence (DNA): TGTGCCAGCAGCTTCGGGGGACTAGCGGGAACCTACAATGAGCAGTTCTTC. It specifies CASSFGGLAGTYNEQFF.

This sequence joins TRBV18 and TRBJ2-7; D possibly corresponds to TRBD1 (6 bases). This CDR3 has 15 amino acids. V dropped 1 base and J dropped 2 bases, with 12 bases sitting between them. Germline V gives CDR1 KGHSH, CDR2 LQKENI. CDR3 amino acids: CASSPLQGSAYEQYF. CDR3 DNA: TGTGCCAGCTCACCACTTCAGGGGTCCGCCTACGAGCAGTACTTC.

The rearrangement joins TRBV5-1 to TRBJ2-3; 14 bases map to TRBD2. This CDR3 is built from 16 residues. Trimming cost V 3 bases and J 5 bases; bases outside gene matches: 5. Germline V gives CDR1 SGHRS, CDR2 YFSETQ. The CDR3 loop reads CASSSTGLAGEDTQYF. In DNA, the CDR3 is TGCGCCAGCAGCTCCACGGGACTAGCGGGAGAAGATACGCAGTATTTT. The full variable domain, with the rest looked up from reference TRBV5-1 and TRBJ2-3, is KAGVTQTPRYLIKTRGQQVTLSCSPISGHRSVSWYQQTPGQGLQFLFEYFSETQRNKGNFPGRFSGRQFSNSRSEMNVSTLELGDSALYLCASSSTGLAGEDTQYFGPGTRLTVL.

The chain uses TRBV20-1 and TRBJ2-1, with TRBD1 matching 9 bases. The V gene end was trimmed by 2 bases and the J gene end by 7 bases; junction bases not matched to a gene: 9. Germline CDR1 is DFQATT and CDR2 is SNEGSKA (reference sequence). The CDR3 contains 15 residues. For the CDR3, the DNA is TGCAGTGCTAGACTCGGACAGGGGAGGGGGAATGAGCAGTTCTTC. This translates into CSARLGQGRGNEQFF.

This clonotype showed up just once. This chain links TRBV5-1 with TRBJ2-3; TRBD2 is a possible D gene (6 bases). The length of the CDR3 is 15 residues. Germline V CDR1 and CDR2: SGHRS, YFSETQ. Trimming cost V 4 bases and J 10 bases, with 22 bases left between them. This chain's CDR3 is CASSPGDPWGGAQYF. Written as DNA, the CDR3 is TGCGCCAGCAGCCCGGGAGACCCCTGGGGCGGGGCGCAGTATTTT.

This chain connects TRBV29-1 to TRBJ1-1; D not certain. The CDR3 totals 14 residues. V shed 2 bases and J shed 0 bases, with 10 bases lying between them. Germline lookup yields CDR1 SQVTM and CDR2 ANQGSEA. The CDR3 coding sequence is TGCAGCGTTGAACCCCAAGGGTTGAACACTGAAGCTTTCTTT. The encoded protein is CSVEPQGLNTEAFF.

This clonotype was detected only a few times. The chain is built from TRBV29-1 and TRBJ1-2; D is perhaps TRBD1 (5 bases). The CDR3 runs to 15 residues. Deletions cut 0 bases from V and 8 bases from J, with 19 bases between. The V gene's germline CDR1 is SQVTM and CDR2 ANQGSEA. The CDR3 loop is CSVEDLGMGLRGYTF. The CDR3 DNA reads as TGCAGCGTTGAAGATCTCGGAATGGGGCTCCGGGGCTACACCTTC.

This clonotype was seen more than once but under ten times. The chain employs TRBV29-1 and TRBJ2-3; D might be TRBD2 (5 bases). This CDR3 has 16 residues. V lost 4 bases and J lost 2, with 19 bases in between. Per the germline V gene, CDR1 is SQVTM and CDR2 is ANQGSEA. CDR3 region: CSVGRLGRPDTDTQYF. For the CDR3, the DNA is TGCAGCGTTGGGAGGCTCGGACGGCCCGACACAGATACGCAGTATTTT.

This clonotype was seen only a few times. This rearrangement joins TRBV2 to TRBJ2-2; D possibly corresponds to TRBD1 (5 bases). Trimming took 8 bases from V and 4 from J, leaving 20 bases between them. This CDR3 is built from 16 residues. Germline values: CDR1 SNHLY, CDR2 FYNNEI. The CDR3 protein is CASLPSQGPSTGELFF. CDR3 bases: TGTGCCAGCCTGCCAAGTCAGGGTCCCAGCACCGGGGAGCTGTTTTTT.

CDR3 in amino acids: CATSRAGGHNEQFF. The CDR3 DNA is TGTGCCACCAGTAGAGCGGGTGGTCACAATGAGCAGTTCTTC. V usage is TRBV24-1 and J usage is TRBJ2-1, with D possibly matching TRBD2 (6 bases). Germline values: CDR1 KGHDR, CDR2 SFDVKD. The germline V and J ends were trimmed by 6 bases and 5 bases, with 13 bases remaining between them. This CDR3 contains 14 residues.

The V gene is TRBV15, the J gene TRBJ2-5, with 7 bases that match TRBD1. V lost 3 bases to trimming and J lost 2 bases; unmatched junction nucleotides: 6. The germline V gene encodes CDR1 LNHNV and CDR2 YYDKDF (reference sequence). The CDR3 consists of 15 residues. This chain's CDR3 is CATSRTRDSQETQYF. CDR3 nucleotide sequence: TGTGCCACCAGCAGGACCAGGGACAGTCAAGAGACCCAGTACTTC.

The rearrangement links TRBV20-1 to TRBJ1-4; D may be TRBD1 (5 bases). The CDR3 has 15 residues. The V gene lost 1 base and the J gene lost 8 bases, with 17 bases spanning the gap. Germline V gene lookup returns CDR1 DFQATT and CDR2 SNEGSKA (reference sequence). The CDR3 DNA sequence: TGCAGTGCTAGAGGCCGGGACCCCCGAGTGGAAAAACTGTTTTTT. This encodes CSARGRDPRVEKLFF.

This clonotype was counted once. This rearrangement joins TRBV20-1 to TRBJ2-7; 10 nucleotides line up with TRBD1. Germline loops: CDR1 DFQATT, CDR2 SNEGSKA (reference sequence). The CDR3 totals 15 residues. Trimming took 5 bases from V and 5 from J; bases not matched to a gene: 12. CDR3 sequence reads: CSAPIRDRGGNEQYF. The CDR3 DNA reads TGCAGTGCTCCTATCCGGGACAGGGGAGGGAACGAGCAGTACTTC.

There are a few counts of this clonotype. This chain joins TRBV29-1 and TRBJ2-3; possibly TRBD1 for D (6 bases). Between the trimmed V and J ends, which lost 3 bases and 4 bases, there was a span of 14 bases. Germline V lookup: CDR1 SQVTM, CDR2 ANQGSEA. This CDR3 contains 14 residues. The CDR3 nucleotides read TGCAGCGTTGATAAGCAGGGGTTGGCAGATACGCAGTATTTT. This gives the protein CSVDKQGLADTQYF.

V is TRBV7-6 and J is TRBJ2-3, with D possibly matching TRBD1 (6 bases). CDR1 SGHVS and CDR2 FNYEAQ come from the germline V gene. Trimming removed 1 base at V and 4 bases at J, with 15 bases between. This CDR3 has 16 residues. The CDR3 region has the DNA TGTGCCAGCAGCTTAGGACTGGGGGCAGGCGCAGATACGCAGTATTTT. It specifies CASSLGLGAGADTQYF.

Only a few counts were recorded for this clonotype. The rearrangement joins TRBV5-1 to TRBJ1-6; 8 bases are shared with TRBD1. This CDR3 spans 16 amino acids. The trim removed 4 bases at V and 4 bases at J, leaving 7 bases unmatched. The germline CDR1 and CDR2 sequences are SGHRS and YFSETQ. CDR3 bases: TGCGCCAGCAGCCTGGACAGGGTTCGGTATAATTCACCCCTCCACTTT. As protein: CASSLDRVRYNSPLHF.

The V and J genes are TRBV20-1 and TRBJ2-1, with 7 bases that match TRBD1. CDR1 is DFQATT, CDR2 SNEGSKA, per germline (reference sequence). The length of the CDR3 is 13 residues. Trimming cost V 6 bases and J 8 bases; bases outside gene matches: 10. The CDR3 sequence is CSALDRVQHEQFF. DNA for the CDR3: TGCAGTGCCCTCGACAGGGTTCAGCATGAGCAGTTCTTC.

There are a few counts of this clonotype. The chain employs TRBV29-1 and TRBJ2-7; TRBD2 matches at 8 bases. Trimming removed 4 bases from V and 3 bases from J; junction bases left unmatched: 5. Germline-derived CDR1 and CDR2 are SQVTM and ANQGSEA. The CDR3 extends over 13 amino acids. The CDR3 sequence is CSVAGLAHYEQYF. The CDR3 nucleotides are TGCAGCGTTGCAGGACTAGCCCACTACGAGCAGTACTTC.

The V gene is TRBV6-6, the J gene TRBJ2-1; 14 bases agree with TRBD2. This CDR3 spans 17 amino acids. Germline V gene lookup returns CDR1 MNHNY and CDR2 SVGAGI (reference sequence). The V gene end was trimmed by 4 bases and the J gene end by 3 bases; junction bases not matched to a gene: 5. The CDR3 DNA reads as TGTGCCAGCAGTTGGGGACTAGCGGGGGACCTCTACAATGAGCAGTTCTTC. Encoded protein: CASSWGLAGDLYNEQFF.

V is TRBV12-3 or TRBV12-4 and J is TRBJ1-6; 8 bases are a match to TRBD1. The CDR3 runs to 15 residues. V lost 3 bases, J lost 5 bases, and 3 bases stayed unmatched. The CDR3 bases are TGTGCCAGCAGTTTTGGGGACAGGAATAATTCACCCCTCCACTTT. Its translation is CASSFGDRNNSPLHF.

This clonotype has only one observation. This chain links TRBV7-2 with TRBJ2-4; D is uncertain. CDR1 and CDR2 (germline): SGHTA, FQGNSA. This CDR3 spans 11 amino acids. Trimming pared 5 bases from V and 6 bases from J, leaving 5 bases between. The CDR3 DNA sequence: TGTGCCAGCAGCATGACAAACATTCAGTACTTC. Protein sequence: CASSMTNIQYF.

The chain links TRBV14 to TRBJ2-1; 8 bases map to TRBD2. The J call may be wrong; the DNA end is better matched by TRBJ2-7. The length of the CDR3 is 18 residues. The germline V gene encodes CDR1 SGHDN and CDR2 FVKESK. The CDR3 sequence is CASSPRRQAGDLYNEQYF. CDR3 in DNA: TGTGCCAGCAGCCCCCGGCGGCAAGCGGGAGATCTCTACAATGAGCAGTACTTC.

This chain links TRBV2 with TRBJ2-7; perhaps TRBD2 as D (6 bases). The CDR3 loop spans 14 amino acids. Per the germline V gene, CDR1 is SNHLY and CDR2 is FYNNEI. Trimming took 3 bases from V and 3 from J, leaving 12 bases between them. CDR3 residues: CASSDPRRDYEQYF. The CDR3 DNA sequence: TGTGCCAGCAGTGATCCCAGGCGGGACTACGAGCAGTACTTC.

In its sample, this clonotype was seen many times. One end of the junction fails to match germline, which may point to a read error. The chain uses TRBV20-1 and TRBJ2-1; D not resolved. CDR3 length: 13 amino acids. Looked up from germline, CDR1 is DFQATT and CDR2 is SNEGSKA (reference sequence). CDR3 in amino acids: CSANRGSYNEQFF. Here the CDR3 DNA reads TGCAGCGCTAACCGTGGGTCCTACAATGAGCAGTTCTTC.

J is TRBJ2-1 and V is TRBV7-8; 14 nucleotides line up with TRBD2. Losses at the gene ends were 5 bases for V and 0 bases for J; bases not matched to a gene: 9. CDR3 length equals 19 residues. Per the germline V gene, CDR1 is SGHVS and CDR2 is FQNEAQ. Here the CDR3 DNA reads TGTGCCAGCAGCGGAGAGGGACTAGCGGGGGAGGGCTCCTACAATGAGCAGTTCTTC. Protein product: CASSGEGLAGEGSYNEQFF.